This T cell receptor beta chain was recorded in a study of glioma-infiltrating T cells. General study results and limits: Above-expected tissue-blood divergence occurred in all gliomas, most in low-grade ones.

The CDR3 loop spans 21 amino acids. Per the germline V gene, CDR1 is MGHRA and CDR2 is YSYEKL. The V gene end was trimmed by 0 bases and the J gene end by 4 bases; junction bases not matched to a gene: 20. This clonotype was seen more than once but under ten times. The antigen remains undetermined. This beta chain is off target for a library built for alpha chains, so its abundance means little. TCR alpha and beta CDR3 regions were amplified from RNA using iRepertoire nested multiplex PCR. Each CDR3 protein gets one entry after TCRdb re-called the multiplex PCR reads with MiXCR. The table shows hundreds of distinct CDR3 sequences, with about 25% occurring only once.

J is TRBJ2-1 and V is TRBV4-1; 8 positions match TRBD2. The material sequenced was glioma tissue, nonneoplastic brain tissue, or PBMCs (not recorded which). This receptor was taken from a human donor with low-grade glioma or glioblastoma, undergoing nonglioma brain surgery, or in good health (not recorded which). CDR3 bases: TGCGCCAGCAGCCAAGATACGAGTCGGTCGGGGGGGCTATTATTATACAATGAGCAGTTCTTC. The encoded protein is CASSQDTSRSGGLLLYNEQFF.